These 2 T cell receptor beta chains originate from one sample sequenced in a study of T cell responses to AZD1222 COVID-19 vaccine. The protocol was immunoSEQ multiplex PCR, while the TCRdb copy is restricted to in-frame clones and leaves out a portion. The data show about 100,000 clones, 87% seen once. Specimen: peripheral blood, collected on day 0 of AZD1222 vaccination. These receptors came from an adult in good health.

This chain joins TRBV11-2 and TRBJ2-7; no clear D. CDR1 is SGHAT, CDR2 FQNNGV, per germline. This CDR3 comprises 12 residues. Trimming removed 4 bases at V and 6 bases at J, with 10 bases between. The CDR3 coding sequence is TGTGCCAGCAGCTCTTCGCCGACCGAGCAGTACTTC. Protein sequence: CASSSSPTEQYF.

A word on this clone: Germline and junction disagree at one end, which may indicate a read error. The chain employs TRBV3-1 (or the pseudogene TRBV3-2) and TRBJ1-1; unclear D gene. The CDR3 spans 11 residues. Germline V gene lookup returns CDR1 LGHDT and CDR2 YNNKEL (reference sequence). CDR3 DNA sequence: TGTGCCAGCAGCCAAGATCGGGAGCTTATCTTT. Its protein is CASSQDRELIF.